A single T cell receptor (beta chain) is shown here with its context. Additional DNA sequences in this sample encode the identical CDR3. This entry comes from a study of cytomegalovirus exposure and HLA in healthy donors. This PCR relied on a set of 60 Vbeta primers and 13 Jbeta primers. The table came from immunoSEQ multiplex PCR; TCRdb's copy has only in-frame clones and leaves some out. The sample contains around 210,000 clones, 80% to 85% of which appear only once. CDR1 SGDLS and CDR2 YYNGEE come from the germline V gene. V lost 5 bases to trimming and J lost 8 bases; unmatched junction nucleotides: 12. There are 15 residues in the CDR3.

The sample consisted of PBMCs. The J gene is TRBJ1-4, the V gene TRBV9, with 7 nucleotides matching TRBD1. The clonotype was recovered from a middle-aged woman in good health and CMV-seronegative. CDR3 bases: TGTGCCAGCAGTCTCCAGACAGGGTTGCGGGAAAAACTGTTTTTT. Amino acids: CASSLQTGLREKLFF.